Listed below are T cell receptor beta chains from one sample, sequenced in a study of cytomegalovirus exposure and HLA in healthy donors. Assay used: immunoSEQ multiplex PCR; TCRdb lists only in-frame clones, some missing. The repertoire consists of about 180,000 clones, with over 65% occurring once and the leading ten covering less than 4.5%. Sequenced material: PBMCs. The receptors originated from a woman aged 55-75 years in good health and CMV-seropositive. Each CDR3 is given with its conserved first and last residue. The D gene is left open where the match is weak. Part of the rows lack a size; the others show once, few, many or a class for expanded clones.

V gene	J gene	clone size	D gene	CDR3 protein	CDR3 DNA
TRBV30	TRBJ1-6	NA	NA	CASDRINSPLHF	TGTGCTTCAGACAGGATTAATTCACCCCTCCACTTT
TRBV28	TRBJ2-1	NA	NA	CASEAVYNEQFF	TGTGCCAGTGAGGCGGTTTACAATGAGCAGTTCTTC
TRBV7-2	TRBJ1-1	NA	TRBD1	CASSPYRGPGMNTEAFF	TGTGCCAGCAGCCCATACAGGGGCCCCGGCATGAACACTGAAGCTTTCTTT
TRBV9	TRBJ2-2	NA	TRBD1	CASSATGVLNTGELFF	TGTGCCAGCAGCGCCACAGGGGTTTTGAACACCGGGGAGCTGTTTTTT
TRBV28	TRBJ2-7	NA	NA	CASSIGDNPHEQYF	TGTGCCAGCAGTATAGGGGACAACCCCCACGAGCAGTACTTC
TRBV7-2	TRBJ2-5	few	NA	CASSLAFSVEETQYF	TGTGCCAGCAGCTTAGCTTTTAGCGTTGAGGAGACCCAGTACTTC
TRBV5-4	TRBJ2-6	few	TRBD1	CASSLPGTGVSGANVLTF	TGTGCCAGCAGCTTGCCCGGGACAGGGGTCTCTGGGGCCAACGTCCTGACTTTC
TRBV12-5	TRBJ2-7	NA	NA	CASGLWLVPSYEQYF	TGTGCTAGTGGTTTGTGGCTAGTCCCTTCCTACGAGCAGTACTTC
TRBV18	TRBJ1-1	many	NA	CASSVRGDTEAFF	TGTGCCAGCTCGGTTCGGGGAGACACTGAAGCTTTCTTT
TRBV19	TRBJ1-5	NA	NA	CASTQTDTNQPQHF	TGTGCCAGTACCCAGACAGATACCAATCAGCCCCAGCATTTT
TRBV6-1	TRBJ2-1	NA	NA	CASSEAPGNEQFF	TGTGCCAGCAGTGAAGCGCCGGGTAATGAGCAGTTCTTC
TRBV18	TRBJ2-1	once	TRBD2	CASSPPGGGPHREQFF	TGTGCCAGCTCACCACCGGGCGGGGGGCCACACAGGGAGCAGTTCTTC
TRBV19	TRBJ1-6	NA	TRBD1	CASSDRGSGNSPLHF	TGTGCCAGTAGTGACAGGGGTAGTGGTAATTCACCCCTCCACTTT
TRBV19	TRBJ1-2	NA	NA	CASSIVRYGYTF	TGTGCCAGTAGTATAGTCCGCTATGGCTACACCTTC
TRBV9	TRBJ2-1	NA	NA	CASSWGEPSGEQFF	TGTGCCAGCTCTTGGGGGGAACCCTCCGGTGAGCAGTTCTTC
TRBV18	TRBJ1-6	NA	NA	CASSPGSGWILHF	TGTGCCAGCTCACCAGGCTCGGGTTGGATCCTCCACTTT
TRBV7-8	TRBJ2-2	NA	TRBD1	CASSLDWGTGHQSDTGELFF	TGTGCCAGCAGCTTAGATTGGGGGACAGGGCATCAATCAGACACCGGGGAGCTGTTTTTT
TRBV19	TRBJ1-1	NA	NA	CASSIRVNTEAFF	TGTGCCAGTAGTATACGAGTAAACACTGAAGCTTTCTTT
TRBV11-2	TRBJ1-4	NA	NA	CASSLDRSRLLFF	TGTGCCAGCAGCTTAGATAGGAGTCGTCTCTTATTTTTT
TRBV6-4	TRBJ2-6	few	NA	CASSPSSGANGLTF	TGTGCCAGCAGCCCCTCCTCTGGGGCCAACGGCCTGACTTTC
TRBV28	TRBJ1-2	NA	NA	CASSSSNYGYTF	TGTGCCAGCAGTTCCTCTAACTATGGCTACACCTTC